This T cell receptor beta chain originates from a study of graft-versus-host responses after intestinal transplantation. About the research overall: All of the recipients had induction that used anti-thymocyte globulin, then tacrolimus and steroids for roughly three years.

Repertoires were generated with immunoSEQ multiplex PCR, while TCRdb's copy carries only in-frame clones and drops some. The sample lists approximately 120,000 clones; roughly nine tenths were seen once. Germline V lookup: CDR1 MNHEY, CDR2 SVGAGI. The CDR3 has 13 residues. Trimming left V 5 bases short and J 8 bases short, with 15 bases between. Notes on this clone: Antigen unknown.

The rearrangement uses TRBV6-5 and TRBJ1-2; no clear D. The TCR sequence derives from a human donor who received an intestinal transplant. The sequenced sample was unstimulated CD4+ T cells sorted from spleen or lymph node cells, obtained before intestinal transplant. The DNA for the CDR3 is TGTGCCAGCAGTGAAGTCGGAAGGGAAGGCTACACCTTC. This encodes CASSEVGREGYTF.